The present entry profiles one T cell receptor (beta chain) with its context. This clone's antigen is unknown. Per-base qualities were not stored, and no clone one base away is much larger. This sample was included in a study of Graves' ophthalmopathy and Graves' hyperthyroidism (dated 2018 in TCRdb). For context, the study as a whole: Peripheral blood was collected before any treatment was given, at the time of initial diagnosis. In total, 135 blood samples were TCR-sequenced: 43 ophthalmopathy, some 75 hyperthyroidism and 17 hyperthyroidism-to-ophthalmopathy patients. Once sampling was done, hyperthyroidism patients were given methimazole at a starting dose of 30 mg daily, while ophthalmopathy patients were given high-dose intravenous methylprednisolone. To tell Graves' ophthalmopathy apart from Graves' hyperthyroidism, and to predict which patients would progress to ophthalmopathy, the study relied on TCR beta repertoire signatures. To explore V-J signatures that distinguish ophthalmopathy from hyperthyroidism, a discovery set of 100 patients was enrolled, made up of under 50 with ophthalmopathy and 57 with stable hyperthyroidism. In five or six hyperthyroidism patients, the T-cell repertoire of thyroid tissue was compared with the T-cell repertoire of blood. For independent validation, a separate cohort was made up of roughly 19 hyperthyroidism patients plus 17 patients who later progressed from hyperthyroidism to ophthalmopathy.

Spanning cysteine to phenylalanine, the CDR3 consists of 16 amino acids. Here the CDR3 DNA is all that survives: 48 bases in frame from base 1. Trimming takes 0 bases from V and 8 bases from J, and the germline ends sit 20 bases apart. CDR1 SGHDT and CDR2 YYEEEE were looked up in the germline V gene. Ophthalmopathy patients had moderately to severely active disease, Clinical Activity Score of at least 3, NOSPECS grade of at least 4, and disease duration under 3 months. Patients with other autoimmune diseases, uncontrolled infections, pregnancy or lactation were excluded. Clinical symptoms, serum thyroxine, TRAb, thyroid ultrasound and orbital computed tomography were used for diagnosis. PBMCs were isolated from about 10 ml of fresh peripheral blood by Ficoll-Paque density gradient centrifugation. Trizol reagent was used to extract the total RNA, and its quality was then checked on an Agilent 2100 Bioanalyzer.

For repertoire sequencing, the TCR beta CDR3 regions were amplified from RNA transcripts. The first round of RT-PCR was done with HTBI primers and the Qiagen OneStep RT-PCR kit, and was followed by a second round of multiplex PCR, then size selection and purification. Libraries were sequenced paired-end with 100 bp reads on an Illumina HiSeq2000. Per the original workflow: SOAPnuke was used for read processing, and reads with adapters, uncalled bases, a mean Phred below 15, or no exact constant-primer or identifier match were discarded. High-quality paired reads were merged with COPE v1.2.5. Unique nucleotide sequences were defined as clonotypes and aligned to IMGT TRB V, D and J references using MiTCR v1.1. The analysis was limited to V-J combinations with a frequency above 0.0001, which together covered roughly 99% of the repertoires. For each V-J combination, a TCR clonal expansion and chaos score was defined as F50 clonal expansion divided by the chaos observed in the TCRdist matrix. Features were reduced by Welch's t-statistics and random forest to approximately 13 V-J combinations, which fed a naive Bayes classifier. Thyroid-blood repertoire similarity was quantified with the Morisita-Horn index. TCRdb cleaned the public reads at Q25 with fastp, built clones with MiXCR and kept in-frame beta chains. Here each entry gathers all rows of one CDR3 protein and keeps the most common genes and DNA. In this record, the V and J calls reflect TCRdb's handling and not the investigators' own analysis. The sample table shows about 40,000 distinct CDR3 sequences, and under 65% are seen once. Around 19% of the sample is held by the ten biggest clonotypes.

What the study reported, not specific to this receptor: In cross-validation, the 13-signature model distinguished ophthalmopathy from stable hyperthyroidism with just over 85% sensitivity and about 81% specificity, and in the test set the corresponding values were approximately 80% and 68%. Sample size was not predetermined statistically, and investigators were not blinded to group allocation. Most expanded thyroid clonotypes with a frequency above 0.001 also appeared in blood, which suggests that blood repertoires may reflect the immune response in the thyroid. In validation, the model predicted ophthalmopathy progression with about 70% sensitivity and 72% to 80% specificity; roughly eleven predicted patients were CT-confirmed with GO in a median of approximately six months.

Sequenced input: peripheral blood. The origin of this receptor is an adult man with Graves' ophthalmopathy. The rearranged segments are TRBV5-6 and TRBJ1-2; matching of 6 bases hints at TRBD1 as the D gene. The nucleotides read TGTGCCAGCAGCTTGGCCAGACAGGTCCGCGCGGAAGGCTACACCTTC. The encoded protein is CASSLARQVRAEGYTF.